The entry that follows covers one T cell receptor beta chain sequence. The antigen is unknown. Looked up from germline, CDR1 is SNHLY and CDR2 is FYNNEI. V lost 7 bases, J lost 5 bases, and 11 bases lay in between. This CDR3 region has 12 residues. The data stem from a study of beta chain features in type 1 diabetes. Points from the study as a whole: A moderate, significant TCRB CDR3 shortening appeared in type 1 diabetes across four CD4+ subsets.

Reverse transcribing all isolated RNA meant expressed TCRB transcripts were sequenced. Method: immunoSEQ multiplex PCR; TCRdb's copy keeps in-frame clones and lacks some. The sample shows 500,000 to 650,000 clones, around 12% of them seen only once. The sequenced material came from naive CD4+ T cells from blood. The sequence derives from a man aged 25 to 40 with type 1 diabetes. The chain couples TRBV2 to TRBJ2-5; D is possibly TRBD2 (6 bases). This chain's CDR3 is CASKDYPETQYF. The CDR3 DNA is TGTGCCAGCAAGGACTACCCGGAGACCCAGTACTTC.